The 21 T cell receptor beta chains presented below share a single source sample, sequenced in a study of OX40 agonist ivuxolimab in advanced cancers. Repertoires were generated with immunoSEQ multiplex PCR, while TCRdb's copy carries only in-frame clones and drops some. The data contain 12,000 or so clones, approximately 80% of them seen just once; the ten biggest clones take up more than 20%. Sequenced material: CD4+ or CD8+ T cells sorted from blood, taken in a trial of the OX40 agonist ivuxolimab. The receptors were gathered from an adult with an advanced solid tumor such as melanoma, head and neck, liver or kidney cancer.

The chain recombines TRBV27 with TRBJ1-1; 7 bases agree with TRBD1. This CDR3 comprises 15 residues. J was trimmed by 5 bases and V by 6 bases; bases with no gene match: 12. Germline loops: CDR1 MNHEY, CDR2 SMNVEV (reference sequence). CDR3 residues: CASRYSTGRGTEAFF. Here the CDR3 DNA reads TGTGCCAGCAGATATTCGACAGGGCGGGGGACTGAAGCTTTCTTT.

This sequence joins TRBV6-4 and TRBJ2-1; D gene ambiguous. Per germline, CDR1 MRHNA and CDR2 SNTAGT. The V and J ends lost 0 bases and 5 bases respectively, with 11 bases between them. The CDR3 is 15 amino acids. DNA of the CDR3: TGTGCCAGCAGTGACTCCCCGGACCCAAACAATGAGCAGTTCTTC. Its translation: CASSDSPDPNNEQFF.

CDR3 nucleotides: TGTGCCAGCAGCCGATCAGGTTTGGGCGAGCAGTACTTC. Protein: CASSRSGLGEQYF. J is TRBJ2-7 and V is TRBV5-6; D not certain. Trimming took 4 bases from V and 6 from J, leaving 14 bases between them. The CDR3 covers 13 residues. The germline V gene has CDR1 SGHDT and CDR2 YYEEEE.

This clone was seen only a few times. The chain combines TRBV27 with TRBJ2-2, with a tentative D call TRBD1 (5 bases). CDR1 is MNHEY and CDR2 is SMNVEV in the germline V gene (reference sequence). Trimming took off 5 bases at V and 0 bases at J, with 10 bases between the two ends. This CDR3 is 15 amino acids long. The DNA of the CDR3 is TGTGCCAGCAGTCCCGGACACCCGAACACCGGGGAGCTGTTTTTT. This translates into CASSPGHPNTGELFF.

The V gene is TRBV11-2, the J gene TRBJ1-1; 7 positions agree with TRBD1. The CDR3 runs 17 residues. V lost 5 bases to trimming and J lost 0 bases; unmatched junction nucleotides: 12. The germline V gene encodes CDR1 SGHAT and CDR2 FQNNGV. The CDR3 DNA sequence: TGTGCCAGCAGCCCTACTAAGGGACAGTCAATGAACACTGAAGCTTTCTTT. It translates to CASSPTKGQSMNTEAFF.

This clone was seen more than once but under ten times. The chain employs TRBV28 and TRBJ2-1; TRBD1 matches at 9 bases. CDR3 length: 16 residues. Per the germline V gene, CDR1 is MDHEN and CDR2 is SYDVKM. Trimming removed 5 bases from V and 2 bases from J; junction bases left unmatched: 7. CDR3 loop: CASSQLQGATYNEQFF. CDR3 in DNA: TGTGCCAGCAGTCAACTACAGGGGGCGACCTACAATGAGCAGTTCTTC.

This chain uses TRBV28 with TRBJ2-2; 7 nucleotides line up with TRBD1. V lost 8 bases, J lost 2 bases, and 11 bases stayed unmatched. This CDR3 region has 16 residues. From germline, CDR1 is MDHEN and CDR2 SYDVKM. CDR3 nucleotides: TGTGCCAGCCGGCCAGGGGGAGAGGGAAACACCGGGGAGCTGTTTTTT. Its translation: CASRPGGEGNTGELFF.

This clone was seen more than once but under ten times. This chain connects TRBV4-3 to TRBJ2-6; D not certain. V was pared by 0 bases and J by 4 bases, with 13 bases between. The CDR3 length is 17 residues. Germline CDR1 LGHNA, CDR2 YSLEER. The CDR3 sequence is CASSQEGEGSGANVLTF. CDR3 in DNA: TGCGCCAGCAGCCAAGAAGGAGAAGGGTCCGGGGCCAACGTCCTGACTTTC.

This clone was detected once. The V call is TRBV28, the J call TRBJ1-4; tentative D call: TRBD1 (5 bases). The CDR3 length is 13 residues. Trimming took off 5 bases at V and 10 bases at J, with 14 bases between the two ends. The germline CDR1 and CDR2 sequences are MDHEN and SYDVKM. CDR3 in amino acids: CASSRPGLGKLFF. CDR3 nucleotides: TGTGCCAGCAGTAGACCAGGGTTGGGAAAACTGTTTTTT.

By share, this clone ranks as medium-sized. The rearrangement uses TRBV27 and TRBJ2-1; D may be TRBD2 (6 bases). Germline V gene data show CDR1 as MNHEY and CDR2 as SMNVEV (reference sequence). Between the trimmed V and J ends, which lost 7 bases and 6 bases, there was a span of 10 bases. The CDR3 is 12 residues long. CDR3 in amino acids: CASTAGTNEQFF. The CDR3 coding sequence is TGTGCCAGCACGGCGGGGACCAATGAGCAGTTCTTC.

This clone was observed a few times. This rearrangement joins TRBV6-5 to TRBJ1-1; D gene ambiguous. Germline CDR1 is MNHEY and CDR2 is SVGAGI. The CDR3 is 13 residues long. Between the trimmed V and J ends, which lost 0 bases and 4 bases, there was a span of 6 bases. The CDR3 nucleotides are TGTGCCAGCAGTTACTCGCTGGTCACTGAAGCTTTCTTT. Its translation is CASSYSLVTEAFF.

The V and J genes are TRBV9 and TRBJ1-1; no firm D call. The CDR3 is 15 amino acids. Looked up from germline, CDR1 is SGDLS and CDR2 is YYNGEE. V was cut by 0 bases and J by 1 base, with 10 bases left in between. CDR3 region: CASSVGLRENTEAFF. The CDR3 DNA reads TGTGCCAGCAGCGTAGGTTTACGAGAGAACACTGAAGCTTTCTTT.

This chain links TRBV7-6 with TRBJ2-1, with D perhaps matching TRBD1 or TRBD2 (5 bases each). The germline gives CDR1 SGHVS, CDR2 FNYEAQ. V shed 1 base and J shed 9 bases, with 16 bases lying between them. The CDR3 runs 15 residues. CDR3 sequence: CASSLETGPYPEQFF. The CDR3 coding sequence is TGTGCCAGCAGCTTAGAGACGGGGCCGTATCCTGAGCAGTTCTTC.

This chain links TRBV5-4 with TRBJ2-7; D is possibly TRBD2 (5 bases). Looked up from germline, CDR1 is SGHNT and CDR2 is YYREEE (reference sequence). V shed 4 bases and J shed 5 bases, with 16 bases lying between them. CDR3 size: 14 residues. CDR3 bases: TGTGCCAGCAGCCCCCTCCCTCTGGGAGACGAGCAGTACTTC. Its protein product is CASSPLPLGDEQYF.

The rearrangement joins TRBV2 to TRBJ1-4; TRBD1 might be the D (5 bases). The CDR3 spans 15 residues. V was pared by 4 bases and J by 6 bases, with 15 bases between. Germline CDR1 and CDR2: SNHLY and FYNNEI. The CDR3 DNA follows: TGTGCCAGCAGTGCCCGGGACTGGATTGATGAAAAACTGTTTTTT. It specifies CASSARDWIDEKLFF.

The chain couples TRBV23-1 to TRBJ2-6, with 11 nucleotides matching TRBD1. TRBV23-1 is filed as an ORF, its function uncertain. With 4 bases clipped from V and 0 bases from J, the junction kept 14 bases outside the gene matches. This CDR3 is 21 amino acids long. The CDR3 region has the DNA TGCGCCAGCAGTCTCCGGACAGGGGGCCCCTTTAAAAACTCTGGGGCCAACGTCCTGACTTTC. Protein product: CASSLRTGGPFKNSGANVLTF.

For the CDR3, the DNA is TGTGCCAGCAGTGAACTGAGACGGCCTTTTAACTATGGCTACACCTTC. Its protein product is CASSELRRPFNYGYTF. The chain has TRBV6-1 and TRBJ1-2; D is unclear. Trimming took 2 bases from V and 1 from J, leaving 14 bases between them. Germline V lookup: CDR1 MNHNS, CDR2 SASEGT. The CDR3 is 16 amino acids.

The gene calls are TRBV7-9 and TRBJ1-1; maybe TRBD1 (6 bases). V was pared by 5 bases and J by 0 bases, with 16 bases between. The CDR3 consists of 16 residues. Per the germline V gene, CDR1 is SEHNR and CDR2 is FQNEAQ (reference sequence). The CDR3 loop reads CASSLPTGPMNTEAFF. In DNA, the CDR3 is TGTGCCAGCAGCCTCCCCACAGGGCCTATGAACACTGAAGCTTTCTTT. Complete variable domain (other parts from reference TRBV7-9 and TRBJ1-1): DTGVSQNPRHKITKRGQNVTFRCDPISEHNRLYWYRQTLGQGPEFLTYFQNEAQLEKSRLLSDRFSAERPKGSFSTLEIQRTEQGDSAMYLCASSLPTGPMNTEAFFGQGTRLTVV.

This chain joins TRBV10-3 and TRBJ2-5; 7 bases fit TRBD2. The CDR3 has 13 amino acids. Germline V lookup: CDR1 ENHRY, CDR2 SYGVKD. V shed 2 bases and J 3 bases; nucleotides not matched to a gene: 0. The CDR3 region is CAISEAGEETQYF. Written as DNA, the CDR3 is TGTGCCATCAGTGAGGCGGGAGAAGAGACCCAGTACTTC.

The rearrangement uses TRBV6-5 and TRBJ2-1; 7 positions agree with TRBD2. Germline CDR1 is MNHEY and CDR2 is SVGAGI. The CDR3 runs to 14 residues. V lost 2 bases and J lost 3; bases outside the gene matches: 1. In DNA form, the CDR3 reads TGTGCCAGCAGTTACAGGACTAGCTACAATGAGCAGTTCTTC. Translated, it gives CASSYRTSYNEQFF.

This clone was observed a handful of times. The chain is built from TRBV7-3 and TRBJ2-1; 10 bases are a match to TRBD1. CDR3 length: 15 residues. J gave up 4 bases and V 5 bases, and 5 bases lay outside the gene matches. Germline V lookup: CDR1 SGHTA, CDR2 FQGTGA. The CDR3 spells CASSVTGGMYNEQFF. CDR3 DNA sequence: TGTGCCAGCAGCGTGACAGGGGGCATGTACAATGAGCAGTTCTTC.